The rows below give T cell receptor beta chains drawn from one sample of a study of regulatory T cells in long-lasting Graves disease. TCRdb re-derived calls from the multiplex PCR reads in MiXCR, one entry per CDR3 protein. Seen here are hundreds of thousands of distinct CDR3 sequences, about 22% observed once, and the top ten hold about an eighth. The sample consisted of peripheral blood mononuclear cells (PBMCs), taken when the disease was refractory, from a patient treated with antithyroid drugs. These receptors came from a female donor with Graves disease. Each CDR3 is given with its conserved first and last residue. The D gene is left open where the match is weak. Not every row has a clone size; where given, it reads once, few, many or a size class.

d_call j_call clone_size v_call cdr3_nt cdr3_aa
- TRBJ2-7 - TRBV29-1 TGCAGCGTTGCTTATCCGGGATACGAGCAGTACTTC CSVAYPGYEQYF
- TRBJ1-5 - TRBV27 TGTGCCACCCAGGGTAGAAGCAATCAGCCCCAGCATTTT CATQGRSNQPQHF
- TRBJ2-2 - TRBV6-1 TGTGCCAGCAAGGACCTGACAGGCTCGAACACCGGGGAGCTGTTTTTT CASKDLTGSNTGELFF
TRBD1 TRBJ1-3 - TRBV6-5 TGTGCCAGCAGTTACGGCAGGGGGCGACCCTGGTTAAACACCATATATTTT CASSYGRGRPWLNTIYF
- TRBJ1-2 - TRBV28 TGTGCCAGCAGTCTCAGATCAGGCGACTATGGCTACACCTTC CASSLRSGDYGYTF
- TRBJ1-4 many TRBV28 TGTGCCAGCAGCCCAGACACCGGGTCTATTGAAAAACTGTTTTTT CASSPDTGSIEKLFF
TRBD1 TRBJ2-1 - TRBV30 TGTGCCTGGGACGGACAGGTTGACAATGAGCAGTTCTTC CAWDGQVDNEQFF
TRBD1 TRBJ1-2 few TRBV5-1 TGCGCCAGCACCGCGGACAGGAGAAGCTACACCTTC CASTADRRSYTF
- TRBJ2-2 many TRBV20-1 TGCAGTGCTAGAGCCTCCCGGCATAGCGCCACCGGGGAGCTGTTTTTT CSARASRHSATGELFF
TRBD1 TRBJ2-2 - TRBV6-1 TGTGCCAGCCCAAGGACAGGGGGCCGCACCGGGGAGCTGTTTTTT CASPRTGGRTGELFF
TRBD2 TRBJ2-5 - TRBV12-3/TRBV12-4 TGTGCCAGCAGTCCCCTATTGAGCGGGAGGTCGTGGACCCAGTACTTC CASSPLLSGRSWTQYF
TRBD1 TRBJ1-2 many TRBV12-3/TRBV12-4 TGTGCCAGCTGTGAGGGACAGTTCTATGGCTACACCTTC CASCEGQFYGYTF
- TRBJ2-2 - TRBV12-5 TGTGCTACTATGGCCGGAACGAACACCGGGGAGCTGTTTTTT CATMAGTNTGELFF
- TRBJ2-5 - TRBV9 TGTGCCAGCAGCGTAGATGTGGGGCTCGGGAAGACCCAGTACTTC CASSVDVGLGKTQYF
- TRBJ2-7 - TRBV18 TGTGCCAGCTGCCTGTCCGCGCAGATGGGCGAGCAGTACTTC CASCLSAQMGEQYF
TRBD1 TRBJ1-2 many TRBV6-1 TGTGCCAGCAGAGACGACAGGGGAGCTAACTATGGCTACACCTTC CASRDDRGANYGYTF
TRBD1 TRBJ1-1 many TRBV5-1 TGCGCCAGCAGCTCAACGGACAGGAACATGAACACTGAAGCTTTCTTT CASSSTDRNMNTEAFF
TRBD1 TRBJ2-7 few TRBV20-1 TGCAGTGCTAGCAACAGGGGTCTCGAGCAGTACTTC CSASNRGLEQYF
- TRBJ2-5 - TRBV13 TGTGCCAGCAGCTCCAACCGTAAAGAGACCCAGTACTTC CASSSNRKETQYF
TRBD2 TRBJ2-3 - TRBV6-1 TGTGCCAGCAGAGGACTAGTGGGGAGCACAGATACGCAGTATTTT CASRGLVGSTDTQYF
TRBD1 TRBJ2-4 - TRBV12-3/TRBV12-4 TGTGCCAGCAGTTCGACCGGAGACAGGGGTCCGGCCAAAAACATTCAGTACTTC CASSSTGDRGPAKNIQYF
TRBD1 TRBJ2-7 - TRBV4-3 TGCGCCAGCAGCCCAAGACCCGGACAGGGCTTCGAGCAGTACTTC CASSPRPGQGFEQYF
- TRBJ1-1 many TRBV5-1 TGTGCCAGCAGGGTTGACAGGAACACTGAAGCTTTCTTT CASRVDRNTEAFF